This TCR beta chain is drawn from a study of beta chain features in type 1 diabetes. About this clone itself: The antigen is undetermined.

Whole-study findings and limits: Shortening that was moderate but significant affected the TCRB CDR3s of Type 1 diabetes patients in all four CD4+ subsets.

CDR1 MNHNS and CDR2 SASEGT come from the germline V gene. The CDR3 is 15 amino acids. V shed 11 bases, J shed 8 bases, and the junction held 18 bases outside the gene matches. Expressed TCRB transcripts were sequenced because the entire RNA isolate underwent reverse transcription. Repertoires were generated with immunoSEQ multiplex PCR, while TCRdb's copy carries only in-frame clones and drops some. The top ten clones hold roughly 0.019% of a sample with under 300,000 clones, around 13% of them seen once. The sequence came from a man aged 25 to 40 with type 1 diabetes. The chain joins TRBV6-1 to TRBJ2-3; 8 bases are a match to TRBD2. Material: naive CD4+ T cells from blood. CDR3 coding DNA: TGTGCCGGTACGACAGCGGGAGCATTGGGAGGTACGCAGTATTTT. Translation gives CAGTTAGALGGTQYF.